This T cell receptor beta chain was observed in a study of T cell repertoires in aging, cancer and after chemotherapy. Study context: Donors were grouped into six age bands spanning 30 or younger through 70 or older. Patients with glioblastoma brain tumors were sampled before and after temozolomide-based therapy. General study points: Immunological memory after chemotherapy cannot be judged from the repertoire data. Healthy donors lost TCR diversity with age mainly through richness, cancer patients through richness and evenness.

A mixed TRB-A/B primer pool amplified rearranged TRB by multiplex touch-down PCR. In TCRdb, the multiplex PCR reads were re-called with MiXCR into one record per CDR3 protein. Among approximately 2,000 distinct CDR3 sequences listed, around 60% were seen once. Peripheral blood genomic DNA, not sorted cells or RNA, was the template. Germline CDR1 MNHEY, CDR2 SVGAGI. CDR3 length: 14 residues. Remarks on this clonotype: Its cognate antigen is unknown. The junction does not match germline at one end; this may be a read error.

This chain connects TRBV6-5 to TRBJ1-1; D unresolved. This clonotype was sampled from a human donor with a solid tumor. Sequencing input: blood. The CDR3 protein is CASSYKAAGLPQLF. The CDR3 nucleotides are TGTGCCAGCAGTTACAAAGCGGCAGGCTTACCACAATTATTT.